This TCR beta chain is from a study of radiotherapy plus CTLA-4 blockade in lung cancer. Each patient with chemo-refractory metastatic non-small-cell lung cancer was treated with focal radiation plus CTLA-4 blockade using ipilimumab. TCRdb keeps only in-frame clones here, not all; method: immunoSEQ multiplex PCR. Of tens of thousands of clones in the sample, about 80% were seen once. This CDR3 has 15 residues. Germline V gives CDR1 SGDLS, CDR2 YYNGEE. J lost 3 bases, V lost 4 bases, and 6 bases had no gene match. The source was peripheral blood, collected from a patient treated with radiotherapy plus ipilimumab. The V gene is TRBV9, the J gene TRBJ2-2; TRBD1 matches at 7 bases. This clonotype was obtained from a human donor with non-small cell lung cancer that progressed on radiotherapy plus ipilimumab. CDR3 amino acids: CASSPRQGDTGELFF. CDR3 nucleotide sequence: TGTGCCAGCAGCCCTAGACAGGGCGACACCGGGGAGCTGTTTTTT.